Detailed here is one TCR beta chain. The data stem from a study of cytomegalovirus exposure and HLA in healthy donors. A multiplex PCR was run with 60 Vbeta primers and 13 Jbeta primers. The method was immunoSEQ multiplex PCR; TCRdb's version includes in-frame clones alone and lacks a portion of them. The sample has about 120,000 clones; 63% are singletons. V was clipped by 0 bases and J by 7 bases, with 11 bases between them. CDR3 length: 14 amino acids. CDR1 SGDLS and CDR2 YYNGEE come from the germline V gene. What was sequenced was PBMCs. The clonotype originates from a man aged 35 to 55 in good health and CMV-seropositive. This chain joins TRBV9 and TRBJ2-1; a possible D gene is TRBD2 (6 bases). The CDR3 nucleotides are TGTGCCAGCAGCGTAGATCCAGCGGGTAATGAGCAGTTCTTC. It is translated as CASSVDPAGNEQFF. Filled out from reference TRBV9 and TRBJ2-1, the complete variable domain reads DSGVTQTPKHLITATGQRVTLRCSPRSGDLSVYWYQQSLDQGLQFLIQYYNGEERAKGNILERFSAQQFPDLHSELNLSSLELGDSALYFCASSVDPAGNEQFFGPGTRLTVL.